This record looks at one TCR beta chain sequence and its context. In this sample, this clonotype turned up a few times. Its antigen is still unknown. Per-base qualities were not stored, and no clone one base away is much larger. V and J lose 6 bases and 2 bases, and a span of 17 bases separates them. The CDR3 starts with the cysteine, ends with the phenylalanine, and has 14 residues. Only the CDR3 portion is preserved as DNA: 42 bases, with reading frame beginning at the first base. The germline V gene (reference sequence) supplies CDR1 DFQATT and CDR2 SNEGSKA. The data stem from a study of T cells of healthy individuals (dated by TCRdb to the late 2010s). Library construction relied on 5' RACE. Instrument on record: Illumina MiSeq. TCRdb ran its own pipeline on the public reads, namely fastp trimming at Q25 and MiXCR clone calling, and kept in-frame beta chains. Merged by CDR3 protein, the rows form single entries marked with the most common genes and DNA. The sample table records 90,000 to 100,000 distinct CDR3 sequences; around 17% of these occur just once. Of the sample, 6.2% is held by the ten largest clones.

This receptor was obtained from a human donor in good health. The chain links TRBV20-1 with TRBJ2-7; the D gene could be TRBD1 or TRBD2, each one agreeing over 5 bases. The DNA sequence is given as TGCAGTGCACGCGCTCTGAGGGGACCCTACGAGCAGTACTTC. Its protein reads: CSARALRGPYEQYF.